This entry concerns a single T cell receptor beta chain. What it binds is unknown. The data belong to a study of CD8+ T cells in alopecia areata. The overall study: Patients in the treated group were given tofacitinib by mouth, 5 to 10 mg twice a day. Whole-study results and caveats: For lesional scalp, especially alopecia totalis/universalis, clonality was higher than in normal scalp.

Extracted RNA was reverse transcribed, and the resulting cDNA served as sequencing template. Generated by immunoSEQ multiplex PCR, the TCRdb table keeps only in-frame clones and is missing some. The sample consists of about 150,000 clones, around 55% of them appearing once. It was from alopecia areata patients that lesional scalp punch biopsies and peripheral blood were collected. V was pared by 4 bases and J by 8 bases, with 6 bases of the junction left unmatched. The CDR3 consists of 13 residues. Germline V CDR1 and CDR2: SGHRS, YFSETQ. The receptor's source is a human donor with alopecia areata. The V gene is TRBV5-1, the J gene TRBJ2-1, with 7 bases identical to TRBD1. Sequencing used CD8+ T cells sorted from blood, obtained at week 0. The CDR3 DNA reads TGCGCCAGCAGCCCCGACAGGGATGATGAGCAGTTCTTC. Protein product: CASSPDRDDEQFF.